The 26 T cell receptor beta chains presented below share a single source sample, sequenced in a study of OX40 agonist ivuxolimab in advanced cancers. Only in-frame clones appear in the TCRdb table, and some are missing; sequencing was by immunoSEQ multiplex PCR. This table has 80,000 or so clones, 85% appearing once. The starting material was CD4+ or CD8+ T cells sorted from blood, obtained in a trial of the OX40 agonist ivuxolimab. The receptor set was obtained from an adult with an advanced solid tumor such as melanoma, head and neck, liver or kidney cancer.

This clone was seen more than once but under ten times. J is TRBJ2-2 and V is TRBV2; D is uncertain. CDR1 is SNHLY, CDR2 FYNNEI, per germline. The length of the CDR3 is 12 residues. V gave up 7 bases and J gave up 1 base, with 4 bases separating them. CDR3 sequence (DNA): TGTGCCAGCATTGAGAACACCGGGGAGCTGTTTTTT. Its translation: CASIENTGELFF.

About this clone itself: The junction departs from the called germline gene at one end, perhaps through a read error. This chain uses TRBV18 with TRBJ2-1; 12 nucleotides match TRBD2. CDR3 size: 14 residues. The germline CDR1 and CDR2 sequences are KGHSH and LQKENI. The CDR3 sequence is CASARLAGENERFF. DNA of the CDR3: TGTGCCAGCGCCAGACTAGCGGGAGAGAATGAGCGGTTCTTC.

This clone was seen only a few times. The V call is TRBV7-9, the J call TRBJ1-5, with 7 bases lining up with TRBD1. There are 14 residues in the CDR3. CDR1 and CDR2 from the germline V gene are SEHNR and FQNEAQ (reference sequence). V shed 10 bases and J 3 bases; nucleotides not matched to a gene: 9. In DNA form, the CDR3 reads TGTGCCATTCAGGGGACAGCCGTCAATCAGCCCCAGCATTTT. It encodes CAIQGTAVNQPQHF.

The chain joins TRBV28 to TRBJ1-4, with a possible D match to TRBD1 (5 bases). The CDR3 has 11 amino acids. CDR1 and CDR2 (germline): MDHEN, SYDVKM. V shed 6 bases and J shed 13 bases, with 12 bases lying between them. CDR3 sequence (DNA): TGTGCCAGCAGGGAACAGGCTGCACTGTTTTTT. Translated: CASREQAALFF. The full variable domain, completed using reference TRBV28 and TRBJ1-4, is DVKVTQSSRYLVKRTGEKVFLECVQDMDHENMFWYRQDPGLGLRLIYFSYDVKMKEKGDIPEGYSVSREKKERFSLILESASTNQTSMYLCASREQAALFFGSGTQLSVL.

In regard to this clone: The junction departs from germline at one end; a sequencing error may be responsible. The chain couples TRBV6-1 to TRBJ2-5, with D uncertain. Germline lookup yields CDR1 MNHNS and CDR2 SASEGT. The CDR3 covers 13 residues. CDR3 sequence reads: CTSTRSSQETQYF. In DNA, the CDR3 is TGTACCAGCACCCGAAGCTCACAAGAGACCCAGTACTTC.

The genes are TRBV2 and TRBJ2-6; the D is unclear. Trimming took 9 bases from V and 0 from J, leaving 9 bases between them. CDR3 length: 14 amino acids. Germline assignment: CDR1 SNHLY and CDR2 FYNNEI. CDR3 DNA sequence: TGTGCCAGTGCTCGGTTCTCTGGGGCCAACGTCCTGACTTTC. Its protein is CASARFSGANVLTF. Filled out from reference TRBV2 and TRBJ2-6, the complete variable domain reads EPEVTQTPSHQVTQMGQEVILRCVPISNHLYFYWYRQILGQKVEFLVSFYNNEISEKSEIFDDQFSVERPDGSNFTLKIRSTKLEDSAMYFCASARFSGANVLTFGAGSRLTVL.

The rearrangement joins TRBV7-9 to TRBJ2-1; 8 bases match TRBD2. The CDR3 sequence is 15 residues long. Germline-derived CDR1 and CDR2 are SEHNR and FQNEAQ (reference sequence). V lost 0 bases, J lost 3 bases, and 1 base stayed unmatched. In nucleotides, the CDR3 is TGTGCCAGCAGCTTAGCTAGCGGGAACTACAATGAGCAGTTCTTC. The encoded protein is CASSLASGNYNEQFF.

The rearrangement joins TRBV7-2 to TRBJ1-3; D may be TRBD1 (5 bases). The CDR3 is 14 amino acids. V was pared by 5 bases and J by 1 base, with 9 bases between. Germline V gene sequence: CDR1 SGHTA, CDR2 FQGNSA. The CDR3 DNA sequence: TGTGCCAGCAGCAGGGGCTTATCTGGAAACACCATATATTTT. It translates to CASSRGLSGNTIYF.

The chain joins TRBV6-5 to TRBJ1-1, with D perhaps matching TRBD1 (5 bases). The CDR3 extends over 13 amino acids. Trimming cost V 8 bases and J 4 bases, with 14 bases left between them. CDR1 and CDR2 from the germline V gene are MNHEY and SVGAGI. CDR3 nucleotide sequence: TGTGCCAGCGGGCGGGGCGTATTCACTGAAGCTTTCTTT. Amino acid sequence: CASGRGVFTEAFF.

The chain uses TRBV9 and TRBJ2-5; 10 bases align to TRBD2. The V gene end was trimmed by 0 bases and the J gene end by 2 bases; junction bases not matched to a gene: 10. This CDR3 contains 18 residues. The germline V gene has CDR1 SGDLS and CDR2 YYNGEE. CDR3 sequence (DNA): TGTGCCAGCAGCGTAGCGGGTCTAGCGGGGGAAGTTCAAGAGACCCAGTACTTC. Translation: CASSVAGLAGEVQETQYF.

The V call is TRBV7-3, the J call TRBJ2-2; D gene unclear. The CDR3 consists of 14 residues. The germline V gene encodes CDR1 SGHTA and CDR2 FQGTGA. Trimming cost V 0 bases and J 7 bases, with 9 bases left between them. The DNA for the CDR3 is TGTGCCAGCAGCTTAACGCCCAGCAACGGGGAGCTGTTTTTT. Its translation: CASSLTPSNGELFF.

V gene TRBV2 combines with J gene TRBJ2-1, with D hard to call. CDR1 is SNHLY and CDR2 is FYNNEI in the germline V gene. The CDR3 runs 11 residues. V was clipped by 1 base and J by 12 bases, with 7 bases between them. The CDR3 here is CASSEVLGQFF. CDR3 nucleotide sequence: TGTGCCAGCAGTGAAGTGCTTGGGCAGTTCTTC.

This chain links TRBV11-2 with TRBJ1-5; D gene uncertain. The CDR3 is 13 amino acids. Trimming shortened V by 1 base and J by 4 bases, and 5 bases separated the two germline ends. Germline CDR1 SGHAT, CDR2 FQNNGV. The CDR3, as DNA: TGTGCCAGCAGCTTAGGAATAAATCAGCCCCAGCATTTT. Translating it yields CASSLGINQPQHF.

The chain employs TRBV7-6 and TRBJ2-6, with TRBD1 matching 8 bases. Per germline, CDR1 SGHVS and CDR2 FNYEAQ. The CDR3 length is 15 residues. Trimming at V came to 5 bases and at J to 2 bases, leaving 2 bases not matched to a gene. This CDR3 reads CASSPDRAGANVLTF. CDR3 nucleotide sequence: TGTGCCAGCAGCCCGGACAGGGCTGGGGCCAACGTCCTGACTTTC.

The chain has TRBV4-3 and TRBJ1-4, with D unclear. This CDR3 comprises 13 residues. Trimming took 1 base from V and 7 from J, leaving 7 bases between them. Germline V gene data show CDR1 as LGHNA and CDR2 as YSLEER. In DNA form, the CDR3 reads TGCGCCAGCAGCCAAGGCGAAGGTGAAAAACTGTTTTTT. Encoded protein: CASSQGEGEKLFF.

The chain joins TRBV6-4 to TRBJ2-1; D gene ambiguous. From germline, CDR1 is MRHNA and CDR2 SNTAGT. The CDR3 has 18 residues. The germline V and J ends were trimmed by 6 bases and 0 bases, with 21 bases remaining between them. The CDR3 DNA reads as TGTGCCAGCAGCAGAAGGAGCCAGGCCTTGGGCTCCTACAATGAGCAGTTCTTC. Translating gives CASSRRSQALGSYNEQFF.

The chain uses TRBV30 and TRBJ1-1; D remains ambiguous. V gave up 3 bases and J gave up 6 bases, with 17 bases separating them. Germline CDR1 and CDR2: GTSNPN and SVGIG (reference sequence). This CDR3 has 14 amino acids. The CDR3 loop is CAWRKTTEVSEAFF. The CDR3 DNA reads TGTGCCTGGAGGAAGACGACGGAAGTTTCTGAAGCTTTCTTT. Full variable domain (outside the CDR3, taken from reference TRBV30 and TRBJ1-1): SQTIHQWPATLVQPVGSPLSLECTVEGTSNPNLYWYRQAAGRGLQLLFYSVGIGQISSEVPQNLSASRPQDRQFILSSKKLLLSDSGFYLCAWRKTTEVSEAFFGQGTRLTVV.

Of note for this clone: The sample has other DNA sequences that encode this CDR3 too. The CDR3 loop is CASSSQIAGEQYF. The CDR3 region has the DNA TGTGCCAGCAGTTCACAAATTGCGGGAGAGCAGTACTTC. The chain has TRBV27 and TRBJ2-7; TRBD2 is a possible D gene (6 bases). The V end was cut by 4 bases, the J end by 7 bases, with 14 bases between. The CDR3 has 13 amino acids. Germline-derived CDR1 and CDR2 are MNHEY and SMNVEV (reference sequence).

The chain links TRBV11-3 to TRBJ2-3, with D possibly being TRBD1 (6 bases). The germline V gene encodes CDR1 SGHNT and CDR2 YENEEA. This CDR3 comprises 14 residues. V was clipped by 5 bases and J by 4 bases, with 13 bases between them. This CDR3 is CASSQQGIADTQYF. DNA of the CDR3: TGTGCCAGCAGCCAACAGGGCATTGCAGATACGCAGTATTTT.

The chain is built from TRBV5-1 and TRBJ2-5; a possible D gene is TRBD1 (5 bases). CDR1 is SGHRS, CDR2 YFSETQ, per germline. The CDR3 totals 14 residues. V was trimmed by 3 bases and J by 2 bases, leaving 11 bases between them. As DNA, the CDR3 is TGCGCCAGCAGCTCACGGACAACGCAAGAGACCCAGTACTTC. Translating gives CASSSRTTQETQYF.

This chain uses TRBV19 with TRBJ1-3; no clear D gene. V was clipped by 4 bases and J by 4 bases, with 8 bases between them. The CDR3 totals 13 residues. The germline CDR1 and CDR2 sequences are LNHDA and SQIVND (reference sequence). As DNA, the CDR3 is TGTGCCAGTAGTAAGGACGGAGGAAACACCATATATTTT. Translation: CASSKDGGNTIYF.

The chain links TRBV7-2 to TRBJ1-2; the D is unclear. This CDR3 is built from 13 residues. V was shortened by 2 bases and J by 8 bases, with 12 bases between the two germline ends. Looked up from germline, CDR1 is SGHTA and CDR2 is FQGNSA. The CDR3 coding sequence is TGTGCCAGCAGCTTACCTGAAGGAAACGGCTACACCTTC. Protein: CASSLPEGNGYTF.

The rearrangement uses TRBV2 and TRBJ2-5, with D unclear. Germline lookup yields CDR1 SNHLY and CDR2 FYNNEI. The V end lost 11 bases, the J end lost 5 bases, and 12 bases lay between the germline ends. The CDR3 has 11 residues. Here the CDR3 DNA reads TGTGCCGGACGGATAGGCGAGACCCAGTACTTC. This translates into CAGRIGETQYF.

The genes are TRBV5-1 and TRBJ1-5; the match to TRBD1 covers 12 bases. CDR3 length: 16 residues. The germline V gene has CDR1 SGHRS and CDR2 YFSETQ. With V trimmed by 4 bases and J by 4 bases, 6 bases remained unmatched. CDR3 nucleotides: TGCGCCAGCAGCCCCGGGACAGGGGGCTGGAATCAGCCCCAGCATTTT. Its translation is CASSPGTGGWNQPQHF.

The chain has TRBV7-3 and TRBJ2-3; 10 bases are a match to TRBD1. From germline, CDR1 is SGHTA and CDR2 FQGTGA. The CDR3 loop spans 16 amino acids. Trimming cost V 3 bases and J 2 bases; bases outside gene matches: 5. Here the CDR3 reads CASSLKTGGFTDTQYF. CDR3 sequence (DNA): TGTGCCAGCAGCTTGAAGACAGGGGGCTTCACAGATACGCAGTATTTT.

V is TRBV30 and J is TRBJ2-5; a possible D gene is TRBD2 (6 bases). Germline V gene lookup returns CDR1 GTSNPN and CDR2 SVGIG (reference sequence). Trimming took off 1 base at V and 1 base at J, with 13 bases between the two ends. The CDR3 contains 15 residues. The CDR3 DNA is TGTGCCTGGAGTGAATGGGGCGGGGTCCAAGAGACCCAGTACTTC. Translating it yields CAWSEWGGVQETQYF.